The table lists the clone carrying this T cell receptor (beta chain) with a few counts. Employing constant-segment primers, 5'RACE generated TCR alpha and TCR beta cDNA libraries bearing sample barcodes and UMIs. MiXCR, applied by TCRdb to the 5' RACE reads, yields one record per CDR3 protein. Here the sample spans approximately 340,000 distinct CDR3 sequences, over 10% being singletons. The data were taken from a study of T-cell memory formation after mild COVID-19. Study context: Each donor largely had its own TCR clusters.

Trimming took 7 bases from V and 0 from J, leaving 8 bases between them. Germline V lookup: CDR1 SGHDT, CDR2 YYEEEE. CDR3 length: 14 amino acids. The chain couples TRBV5-6 to TRBJ2-6; no clear D. The sequence was obtained from a man in his late teens or twenties who had mild COVID-19 (a few samples of this study predate the infection). Cell type and time point are not known. The sample taken for sequencing was PBMCs or a T cell subset sorted from them (not recorded which). Here the CDR3 DNA reads TGTGCCAGCCGTCGTGCCTCTGGGGCCAACGTCCTGACTTTC. Translating gives CASRRASGANVLTF.